The 23 T cell receptor beta chains below all came from one sample that was sequenced in a study of PD-1 blockade in classical Hodgkin lymphoma. Assay used: immunoSEQ multiplex PCR; TCRdb lists only in-frame clones, some missing. The sample lists about 14,000 clones; about 89% were seen once. The time point denotes: newly diagnosed, previously untreated cHL patient sample. Thawed PBMCs underwent magnetic negative selection to obtain purified CD8+ T cells. Sequencing was done on a sample of CD8+ T cells from blood. These receptors were taken from a human donor with classical Hodgkin lymphoma.

V and J are TRBV30 and TRBJ2-1, with no clear D. The CDR3 runs 14 residues. The germline CDR1 and CDR2 sequences are GTSNPN and SVGIG (reference sequence). Between the trimmed V and J ends, which lost 2 bases and 2 bases, there was a span of 10 bases. CDR3 coding DNA: TGTGCCTGGAGTCCCGTACGGCCCTACAATGAGCAGTTCTTC. Translation gives CAWSPVRPYNEQFF. Full variable domain (outside the CDR3, taken from reference TRBV30 and TRBJ2-1): SQTIHQWPATLVQPVGSPLSLECTVEGTSNPNLYWYRQAAGRGLQLLFYSVGIGQISSEVPQNLSASRPQDRQFILSSKKLLLSDSGFYLCAWSPVRPYNEQFFGPGTRLTVL.

This chain links TRBV28 with TRBJ2-7; the D is unclear. The ends were cut back, 2 bases at V and 2 bases at J, with 1 base in the middle. CDR1 and CDR2 from the germline V gene are MDHEN and SYDVKM. This CDR3 has 11 residues. The CDR3 sequence: CASSLPYEQYF. CDR3 in DNA: TGTGCCAGCAGTTTACCCTACGAGCAGTACTTC.

The chain employs TRBV5-4 and TRBJ2-7; 7 bases are a match to TRBD2. V dropped 2 bases and J dropped 4; count of bases not matched to a gene: 3. Germline V gene data show CDR1 as SGHNT and CDR2 as YYREEE (reference sequence). The CDR3 is 13 amino acids. The CDR3 DNA sequence: TGTGCCAGCAGCTTTAGCGGGTCTTACGAGCAGTACGTC. It specifies CASSFSGSYEQYV.

This clone was detected only a few times. The J gene is TRBJ1-2, the V gene TRBV4-1; D is possibly TRBD1 (5 bases). From germline, CDR1 is MGHRA and CDR2 YSYEKL. Trimming cost V 4 bases and J 4 bases, with 16 bases left between them. This CDR3 contains 15 residues. The CDR3 region has the DNA TGCGCCAGCAGCCTCAGACCCGGGGCGGGCTATGGCTACACCTTC. Its protein is CASSLRPGAGYGYTF.

The chain links TRBV9 to TRBJ2-2, with 8 bases fitting TRBD1. V was pared by 0 bases and J by 6 bases, with 10 bases of the junction left unmatched. This CDR3 spans 17 amino acids. CDR1 SGDLS and CDR2 YYNGEE come from the germline V gene. The CDR3: CASSVEDGTGRPGELFF. CDR3 nucleotide sequence: TGTGCCAGCAGCGTAGAGGATGGGACAGGCCGCCCCGGGGAGCTGTTTTTT.

The rearrangement links TRBV28 to TRBJ1-1, with 7 nucleotides matching TRBD1. Germline CDR1 reads MDHEN; CDR2 reads SYDVKM. CDR3 size: 15 residues. After removal of 5 bases from V and 0 bases from J, the junction contained 6 bases not matched to a gene. The chain's CDR3 is CASSPTGLMNTEAFF. In DNA form, the CDR3 reads TGTGCCAGCAGTCCGACAGGGCTGATGAACACTGAAGCTTTCTTT.

V and J are TRBV5-5 and TRBJ1-3; D is possibly TRBD1 (6 bases). There are 15 residues in the CDR3. Germline lookup yields CDR1 SGHKS and CDR2 YYEKEE (reference sequence). V lost 1 base and J 2 bases, leaving 10 bases between the germline ends. This chain's CDR3 is CASSLTGPPGNTIYF. CDR3 nucleotide sequence: TGTGCCAGCAGCTTGACAGGGCCTCCTGGAAACACCATATATTTT.

The V call is TRBV6-6, the J call TRBJ2-5; D possibly matches TRBD1 or TRBD2 (5 bases each). CDR1 is MNHNY, CDR2 SVGAGI, per germline (reference sequence). Trimming removed 7 bases at V and 1 base at J, with 13 bases between. The CDR3 is made up of 14 amino acids. The CDR3 sequence is CASTKGPLQETQYF. CDR3 nucleotide sequence: TGTGCCAGCACTAAGGGACCCCTCCAAGAGACCCAGTACTTC.

The chain links TRBV21-1 to TRBJ1-4; the table's TRBD1 call for D was not verified on the DNA. TRBV21-1 is a recognized pseudogene. The CDR3 extends over 17 amino acids. CDR3: CASSKAFRCATNEKLFF. CDR3 coding DNA: TGTGCCAGCAGCAAAGCCTTCAGGTGTGCAACTAATGAAAAACTGTTTTTT.

The chain joins TRBV15 to TRBJ2-7; D ambiguous. Trimming shortened V by 5 bases and J by 3 bases, and 14 bases separated the two germline ends. CDR3 size: 14 residues. Germline values: CDR1 LNHNV, CDR2 YYDKDF (reference sequence). CDR3 region: CATSPGGSSYEQYF. The CDR3 coding sequence is TGTGCCACCAGCCCGGGCGGATCCAGCTACGAGCAGTACTTC.

This chain joins TRBV5-6 and TRBJ2-1, with D perhaps matching TRBD2 (6 bases). The CDR3 spans 15 residues. Germline CDR1 reads SGHDT; CDR2 reads YYEEEE. V was shortened by 4 bases and J by 1 base, with 12 bases between the two germline ends. CDR3 protein: CASSEDYLSYNEQFF. Written as DNA, the CDR3 is TGTGCCAGCAGCGAGGACTACCTGTCCTACAATGAGCAGTTCTTC.

This chain uses TRBV10-3 with TRBJ1-3; D is uncertain. The CDR3 totals 15 residues. Germline CDR1 and CDR2: ENHRY and SYGVKD. Trimming pared 6 bases from V and 1 base from J, leaving 13 bases between. The chain's CDR3 is CAISGRRGSGNTIYF. CDR3 coding DNA: TGTGCCATCAGCGGGCGCCGGGGATCTGGAAACACCATATATTTT.

This clone was observed a handful of times. V usage is TRBV5-1 and J usage is TRBJ2-7; D is possibly TRBD1 (6 bases). V was trimmed by 2 bases and J by 3 bases, leaving 9 bases between them. The CDR3 runs to 13 residues. Per germline, CDR1 SGHRS and CDR2 YFSETQ. The CDR3 DNA sequence: TGCGCCAGCAGCTTCCAGGGGCTCTACGAGCAGTACTTC. It encodes CASSFQGLYEQYF.

The chain employs TRBV7-9 and TRBJ1-5; maybe TRBD1 (5 bases). The CDR3 is 16 residues long. V lost 1 base, J lost 5 bases, and 15 bases lay in between. Germline loops: CDR1 SEHNR, CDR2 FQNEAQ (reference sequence). The CDR3 protein is CASSLGGQGRHQPQHF. The CDR3 nucleotides are TGTGCCAGCAGCTTAGGGGGCCAGGGTAGGCATCAGCCCCAGCATTTT.

The V call is TRBV27, the J call TRBJ1-3; 11 bases are a match to TRBD1. Germline V gene sequence: CDR1 MNHEY, CDR2 SMNVEV (reference sequence). The V and J ends lost 5 bases and 3 bases, in that order; junction bases with no gene match: 6. The CDR3 spans 16 residues. CDR3 sequence reads: CASSGWTGGVGNTIYF. CDR3 DNA sequence: TGTGCCAGCAGTGGATGGACAGGGGGCGTTGGAAACACCATATATTTT.

CDR3 in DNA: TGTGCCAGCAATTTTAGACTAGCGGCAGTTTACAATGAGCAGTTCTTC. This codes for CASNFRLAAVYNEQFF. The rearrangement uses TRBV2 and TRBJ2-1; 9 bases are a match to TRBD2. The CDR3 contains 16 residues. The germline V gene encodes CDR1 SNHLY and CDR2 FYNNEI. The V segment lost 7 bases and the J segment 4 bases; nucleotides outside the gene matches: 11.

This clone has just one count. The J gene is TRBJ2-7, the V gene TRBV29-1, with D possibly being TRBD2 (5 bases). Trimming removed 8 bases at V and 5 bases at J, with 19 bases between. Per the germline V gene, CDR1 is SQVTM and CDR2 is ANQGSEA. The CDR3 has 13 residues. CDR3: CSYQAEEPDEQYV. CDR3 nucleotide sequence: TGCAGCTATCAAGCGGAGGAACCAGACGAGCAGTACGTC.

The chain joins TRBV11-3 to TRBJ2-5; 12 nucleotides line up with TRBD2. With V trimmed by 5 bases and J by 1 base, 5 bases remained unmatched. In germline, CDR1 is SGHNT, CDR2 YENEEA. The CDR3 covers 16 residues. CDR3 sequence: CASSPRTSGTQETQYF. CDR3 sequence (DNA): TGTGCCAGCAGCCCAAGGACTAGCGGGACCCAAGAGACCCAGTACTTC.

The chain joins TRBV6-5 to TRBJ1-2; the match to TRBD1 covers 7 bases. The germline V gene encodes CDR1 MNHEY and CDR2 SVGAGI. V was pared by 4 bases and J by 6 bases, with 8 bases of the junction left unmatched. This CDR3 is built from 14 residues. The CDR3 loop reads CASSLYRGGDGYTF. In DNA, the CDR3 is TGTGCCAGCAGTTTATACAGGGGCGGAGATGGCTACACCTTC.

DNA of the CDR3: TGTGCCAGTACCCCTAGGGGGTCAGGGGGTCATGGCTACACCTTC. This sequence encodes CASTPRGSGGHGYTF. This chain uses TRBV19 with TRBJ1-2, with 7 bases fitting TRBD1. J was trimmed by 6 bases and V by 7 bases; bases with no gene match: 14. The CDR3 has 15 amino acids. Germline loops: CDR1 LNHDA, CDR2 SQIVND (reference sequence). The variable domain in full, with the rest retrieved from reference TRBV19 and TRBJ1-2, is DGGITQSPKYLFRKEGQNVTLSCEQNLNHDAMYWYRQDPGQGLRLIYYSQIVNDFQKGDIAEGYSVSREKKESFPLTVTSAQKNPTAFYLCASTPRGSGGHGYTFGSGTRLTVV.

This rearrangement joins TRBV9 to TRBJ2-4; 11 positions agree with TRBD2. Germline V gene data show CDR1 as SGDLS and CDR2 as YYNGEE. This CDR3 has 16 amino acids. V trimming: 4 bases; J trimming: 0 bases; junction bases outside the gene matches: 3. CDR3 sequence: CASSPGLAGAKNIQYF. The CDR3 DNA reads as TGTGCCAGCAGCCCTGGACTAGCGGGAGCCAAAAACATTCAGTACTTC.

The chain carries TRBV25-1 and TRBJ1-1; D is ambiguous. Looked up from germline, CDR1 is MGHDK and CDR2 is SYGVNS. The V gene lost 4 bases and the J gene lost 1 base, with 4 bases spanning the gap. The CDR3 consists of 12 residues. The CDR3 DNA is TGTGCCAGCAGTGTTGGGAACACTGAAGCTTTCTTT. Encoded protein: CASSVGNTEAFF.

The rearrangement uses TRBV6-1 and TRBJ1-3; D gene ambiguous. Germline CDR1 MNHNS, CDR2 SASEGT. The CDR3 consists of 13 residues. The germline V and J ends were trimmed by 6 bases and 0 bases, with 6 bases remaining between them. The CDR3 DNA sequence: TGTGCCAGCAGGGAGAGCTCTGGAAACACCATATATTTT. The encoded protein is CASRESSGNTIYF.